This T cell receptor beta chain was recorded in a study of OX40 agonist ivuxolimab in advanced cancers. Assay used: immunoSEQ multiplex PCR; TCRdb lists only in-frame clones, some missing. The repertoire has tens of thousands of clones, 75% to 90% of them found once; the top ten carry 10% to 11%. Findings of the study overall: In the 0.1 to 3.0 mg/kg range, CD4+ and CD8+ blood T cells had expanded clonally by week 6.

Note on this clone: The target antigen is unknown.

The study sampled blood at baseline, cycle 4 day 1, and cycle 7 day 1. This specimen consisted of CD4+ or CD8+ T cells sorted from blood, obtained in a trial of the OX40 agonist ivuxolimab. This clonotype was obtained from an adult with an advanced solid tumor such as melanoma, head and neck, liver or kidney cancer.

CDR3 nucleotide sequence: TGTGCCAGCAGCTTAAACTCGGCAGGAGAGCAGTTCTTC. Translating gives CASSLNSAGEQFF. The chain joins TRBV7-6 to TRBJ2-1; D remains unclear. Germline assignment: CDR1 SGHVS and CDR2 FNYEAQ. The V and J ends lost 2 bases and 10 bases respectively, with 12 bases between them. This CDR3 contains 13 residues.